The present T cell receptor beta chain was sequenced within a study of blood T cell repertoires in COVID-19. Original analysis: Amplifying reference gene primers gave estimates of nucleated cell counts. Clones were sequenced by immunoSEQ multiplex PCR, and TCRdb holds only the in-frame ones, with some missing. Clone size and the V and J calls come from that table; the DNA yielded D and trimming. Of over 200,000 clones listed, 86% are singletons. Germline values: CDR1 MNHEY, CDR2 SVGAGI. The CDR3 loop spans 14 amino acids. V was cut by 8 bases and J by 1 base, with 15 bases left in between. The specimen sequenced was peripheral blood. This sequence originates from a young man who had recovered from COVID-19. The chain employs TRBV6-5 and TRBJ2-7; TRBD1 is a possible D gene (6 bases). The CDR3 is CASLSRGPSYEQYF. In DNA form, the CDR3 reads TGTGCCAGCCTTAGCAGGGGCCCATCCTACGAGCAGTACTTC.